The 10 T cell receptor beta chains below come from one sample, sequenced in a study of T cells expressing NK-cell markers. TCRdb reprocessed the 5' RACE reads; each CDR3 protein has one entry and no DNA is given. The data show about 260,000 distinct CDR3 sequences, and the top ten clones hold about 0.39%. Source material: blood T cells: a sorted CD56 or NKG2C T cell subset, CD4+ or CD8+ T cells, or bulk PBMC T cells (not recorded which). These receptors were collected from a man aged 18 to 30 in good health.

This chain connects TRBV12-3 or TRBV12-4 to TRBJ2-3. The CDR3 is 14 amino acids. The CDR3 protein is CASSLRVLTDTQYF.

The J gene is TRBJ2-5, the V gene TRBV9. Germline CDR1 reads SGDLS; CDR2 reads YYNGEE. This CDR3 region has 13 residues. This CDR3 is CASSVGSAETQYF. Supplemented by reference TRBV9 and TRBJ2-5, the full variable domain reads DSGVTQTPKHLITATGQRVTLRCSPRSGDLSVYWYQQSLDQGLQFLIQYYNGEERAKGNILERFSAQQFPDLHSELNLSSLELGDSALYFCASSVGSAETQYFGPGTRLLVL.

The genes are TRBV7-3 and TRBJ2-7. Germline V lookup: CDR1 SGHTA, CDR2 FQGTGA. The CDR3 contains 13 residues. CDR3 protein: CASSLDRRYEQYF.

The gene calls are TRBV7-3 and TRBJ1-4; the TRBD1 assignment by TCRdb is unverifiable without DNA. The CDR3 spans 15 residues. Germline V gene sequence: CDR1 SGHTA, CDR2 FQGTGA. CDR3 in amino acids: CASSLWDREIEKLFF.

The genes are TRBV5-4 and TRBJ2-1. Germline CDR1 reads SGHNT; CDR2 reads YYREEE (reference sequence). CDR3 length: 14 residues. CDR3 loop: CASSQSSSYNEQFF.

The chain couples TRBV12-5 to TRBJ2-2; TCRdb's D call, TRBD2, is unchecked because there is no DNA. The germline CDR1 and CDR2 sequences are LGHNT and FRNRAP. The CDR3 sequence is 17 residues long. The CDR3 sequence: CASASPGPSARGGELFF.

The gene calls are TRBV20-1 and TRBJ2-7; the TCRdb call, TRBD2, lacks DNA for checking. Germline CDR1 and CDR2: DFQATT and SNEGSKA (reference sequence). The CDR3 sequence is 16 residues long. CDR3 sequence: CSAPGTTPTVLDEQYF.

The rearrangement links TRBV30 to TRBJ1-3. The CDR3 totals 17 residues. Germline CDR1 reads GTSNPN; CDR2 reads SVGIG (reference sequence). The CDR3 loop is CAWSAERGLRDLNTIYF.

The CDR3 sequence: CSVEVRQGTTEAFF. The V and J genes are TRBV29-1 and TRBJ1-1; TCRdb proposes TRBD1, but this gene call is untestable without DNA. This CDR3 is built from 14 residues. The germline V gene has CDR1 SQVTM and CDR2 ANQGSEA.

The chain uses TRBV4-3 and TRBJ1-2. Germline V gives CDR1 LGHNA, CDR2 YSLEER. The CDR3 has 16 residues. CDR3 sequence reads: CASSQDLIKGNYGYTF.